By its share, the clone carrying this T cell receptor (beta chain) is large. The antigen is unknown. V lost 0 bases, J lost 6 bases, and 5 bases stayed unmatched. The CDR3 consists of 16 residues. Per germline, CDR1 MGHRA and CDR2 YSYEKL. TCRdb re-clonotyped the PCR reads via MiXCR. The table shows roughly 3,000 clones, with 20% to 30% occurring only once. The sample originates from a study of metastatic and nonmetastatic thyroid tumors. Study-wide results and caveats: TCR beta diversity was reportedly significantly higher in malignant thyroid tumors than benign nodules, in blood and tumor.

All patients were treatment-naive before thyroid surgery. This TCR was recovered from a female donor with papillary thyroid cancer or a benign thyroid nodule (not recorded which). Some clones in this sample may be carry-over from other donors' samples. Material for sequencing was tumor tissue. The chain links TRBV4-1 to TRBJ1-6, with TRBD1 identical over 7 bases. In DNA form, the CDR3 reads TGCGCCAGCAGCCAAGATATGAGACAGGGTAATTCACCCCTCCACTTT. Protein product: CASSQDMRQGNSPLHF.